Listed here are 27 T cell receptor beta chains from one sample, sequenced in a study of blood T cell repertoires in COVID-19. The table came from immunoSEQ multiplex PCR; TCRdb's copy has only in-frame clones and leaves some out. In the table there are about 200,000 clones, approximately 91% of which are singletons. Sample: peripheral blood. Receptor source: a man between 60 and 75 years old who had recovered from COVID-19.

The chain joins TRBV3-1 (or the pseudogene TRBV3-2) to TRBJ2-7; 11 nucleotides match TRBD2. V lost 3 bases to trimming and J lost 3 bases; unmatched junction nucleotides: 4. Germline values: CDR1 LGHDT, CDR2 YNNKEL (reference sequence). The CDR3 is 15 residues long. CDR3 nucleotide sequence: TGTGCCAGCAGCCAGGTGGGACTAGCGGTCTACGAGCAGTACTTC. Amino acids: CASSQVGLAVYEQYF.

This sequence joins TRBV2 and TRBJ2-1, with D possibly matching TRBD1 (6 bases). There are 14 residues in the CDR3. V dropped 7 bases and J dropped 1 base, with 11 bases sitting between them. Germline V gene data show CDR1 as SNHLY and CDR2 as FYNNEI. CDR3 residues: CASKSTGSYNEQFF. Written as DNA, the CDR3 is TGTGCCAGCAAGTCTACAGGGTCCTACAATGAGCAGTTCTTC.

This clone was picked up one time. In DNA, the CDR3 is TGTGCCAGCTCAGCCCCTCGGACTCTGGCCAATGAGCAGTTCTTC. Residues: CASSAPRTLANEQFF. The chain links TRBV11-2 to TRBJ2-1; D is possibly TRBD2 (5 bases). This CDR3 comprises 15 residues. Germline lookup yields CDR1 SGHAT and CDR2 FQNNGV. Trimming removed 8 bases at V and 6 bases at J, with 20 bases between.

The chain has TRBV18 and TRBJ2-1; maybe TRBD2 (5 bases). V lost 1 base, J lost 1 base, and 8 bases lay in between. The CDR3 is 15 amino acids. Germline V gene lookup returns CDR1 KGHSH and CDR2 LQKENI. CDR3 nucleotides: TGTGCCAGCTCACCACGCGGGTATTCCTACAATGAGCAGTTCTTC. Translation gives CASSPRGYSYNEQFF.

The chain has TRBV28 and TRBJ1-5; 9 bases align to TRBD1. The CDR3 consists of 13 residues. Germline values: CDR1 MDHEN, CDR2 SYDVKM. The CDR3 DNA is TGTGCTACGCTACAGGGGGCGGGACAGCCCCAGCATTTT. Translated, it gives CATLQGAGQPQHF.

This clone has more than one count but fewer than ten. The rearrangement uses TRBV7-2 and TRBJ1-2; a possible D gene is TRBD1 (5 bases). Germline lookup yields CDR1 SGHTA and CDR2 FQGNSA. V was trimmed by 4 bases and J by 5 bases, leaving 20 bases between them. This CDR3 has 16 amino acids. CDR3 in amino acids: CASSSNGAGWIYGYTF. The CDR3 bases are TGTGCCAGCAGCTCCAATGGGGCAGGGTGGATTTATGGCTACACCTTC. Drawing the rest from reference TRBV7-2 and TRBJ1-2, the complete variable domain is GAGVSQSPSNKVTEKGKDVELRCDPISGHTALYWYRQSLGQGLEFLIYFQGNSAPDKSGLPSDRFSAERTGGSVSTLTIQRTQQEDSAVYLCASSSNGAGWIYGYTFGSGTRLTVV.

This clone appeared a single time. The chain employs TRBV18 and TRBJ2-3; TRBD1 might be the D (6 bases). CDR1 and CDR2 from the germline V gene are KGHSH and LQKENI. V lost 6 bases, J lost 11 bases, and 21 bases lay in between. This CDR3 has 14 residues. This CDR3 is CASSLDRTEREQYF. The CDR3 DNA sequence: TGTGCCAGCTCTCTTGACAGGACGGAACGGGAGCAGTATTTT.

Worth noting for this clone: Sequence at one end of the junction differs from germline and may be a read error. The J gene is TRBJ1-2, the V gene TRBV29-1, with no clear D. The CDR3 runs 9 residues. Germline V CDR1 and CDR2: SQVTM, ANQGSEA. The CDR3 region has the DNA TGCAGCGTTGAAGGGCCCCCGTACTTC. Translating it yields CSVEGPPYF.

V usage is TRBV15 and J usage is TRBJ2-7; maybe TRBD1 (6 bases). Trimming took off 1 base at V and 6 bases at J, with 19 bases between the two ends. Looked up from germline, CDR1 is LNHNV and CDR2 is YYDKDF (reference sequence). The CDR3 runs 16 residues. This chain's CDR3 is CATSRASGQRFGEQYF. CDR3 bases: TGTGCCACCAGCAGAGCATCCGGACAGCGATTCGGCGAGCAGTACTTC.

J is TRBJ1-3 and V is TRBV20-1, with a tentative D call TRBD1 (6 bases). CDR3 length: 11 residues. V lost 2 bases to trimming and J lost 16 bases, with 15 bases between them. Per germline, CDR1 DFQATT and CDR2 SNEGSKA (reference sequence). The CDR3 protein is CSARRGQKLYF. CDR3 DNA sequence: TGCAGTGCTAGACGAGGACAGAAGCTCTATTTT.

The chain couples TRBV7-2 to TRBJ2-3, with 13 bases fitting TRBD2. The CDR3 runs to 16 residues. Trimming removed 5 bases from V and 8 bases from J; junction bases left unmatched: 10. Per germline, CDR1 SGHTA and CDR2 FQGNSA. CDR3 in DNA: TGTGCCAGCAGCGCCCAGACTAGCGGGAGGCCGGGTACGCAGTATTTT. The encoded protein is CASSAQTSGRPGTQYF.

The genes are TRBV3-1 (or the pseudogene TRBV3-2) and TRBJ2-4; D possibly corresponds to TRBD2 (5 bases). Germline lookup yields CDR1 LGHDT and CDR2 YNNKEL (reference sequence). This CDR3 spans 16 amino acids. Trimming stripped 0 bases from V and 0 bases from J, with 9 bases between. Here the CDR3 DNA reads TGTGCCAGCAGCCAAGATATAGGAGGAGCCAAAAACATTCAGTACTTC. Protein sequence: CASSQDIGGAKNIQYF.

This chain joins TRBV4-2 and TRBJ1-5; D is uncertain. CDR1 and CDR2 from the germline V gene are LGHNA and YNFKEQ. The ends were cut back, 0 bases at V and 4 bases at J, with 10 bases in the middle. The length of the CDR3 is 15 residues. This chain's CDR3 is CASSQEGRSNQPQHF. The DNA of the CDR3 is TGTGCCAGCAGCCAAGAGGGCAGGTCAAATCAGCCCCAGCATTTT.

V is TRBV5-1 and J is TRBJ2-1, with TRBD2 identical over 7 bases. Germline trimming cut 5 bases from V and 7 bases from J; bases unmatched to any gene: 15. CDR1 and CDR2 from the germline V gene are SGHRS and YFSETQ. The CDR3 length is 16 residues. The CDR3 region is CASSSPPGLTLNEQFF. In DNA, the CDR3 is TGCGCCAGCAGTTCCCCTCCGGGACTAACCTTAAATGAGCAGTTCTTC.

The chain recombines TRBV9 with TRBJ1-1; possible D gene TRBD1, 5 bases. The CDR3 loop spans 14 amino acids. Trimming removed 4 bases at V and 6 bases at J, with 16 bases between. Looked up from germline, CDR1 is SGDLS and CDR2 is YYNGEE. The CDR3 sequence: CASSSSGIMPEAFF. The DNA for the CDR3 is TGTGCCAGCAGCTCTTCAGGGATTATGCCTGAAGCTTTCTTT. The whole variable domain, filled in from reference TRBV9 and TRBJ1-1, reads DSGVTQTPKHLITATGQRVTLRCSPRSGDLSVYWYQQSLDQGLQFLIQYYNGEERAKGNILERFSAQQFPDLHSELNLSSLELGDSALYFCASSSSGIMPEAFFGQGTRLTVV.

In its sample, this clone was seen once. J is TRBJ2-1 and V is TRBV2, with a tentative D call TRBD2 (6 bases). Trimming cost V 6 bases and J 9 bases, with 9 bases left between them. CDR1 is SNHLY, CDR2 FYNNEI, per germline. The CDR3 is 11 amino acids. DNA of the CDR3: TGTGCCAGCAGCGTGGGGGGTGAGCAGTTCTTC. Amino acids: CASSVGGEQFF.

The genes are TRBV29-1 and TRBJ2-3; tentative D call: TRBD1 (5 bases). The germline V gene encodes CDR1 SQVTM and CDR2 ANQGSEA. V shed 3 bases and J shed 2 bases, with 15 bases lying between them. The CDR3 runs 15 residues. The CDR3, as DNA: TGCAGCGTTGAGTTTCGTAGGGGTGTCACAGATACGCAGTATTTT. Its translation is CSVEFRRGVTDTQYF.

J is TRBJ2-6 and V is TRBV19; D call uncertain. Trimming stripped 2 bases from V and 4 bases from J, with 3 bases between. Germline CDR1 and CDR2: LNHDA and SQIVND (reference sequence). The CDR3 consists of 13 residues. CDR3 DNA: TGTGCCAGTAGTATAACAGGGGCCAACGTCCTGACTTTC. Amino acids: CASSITGANVLTF.

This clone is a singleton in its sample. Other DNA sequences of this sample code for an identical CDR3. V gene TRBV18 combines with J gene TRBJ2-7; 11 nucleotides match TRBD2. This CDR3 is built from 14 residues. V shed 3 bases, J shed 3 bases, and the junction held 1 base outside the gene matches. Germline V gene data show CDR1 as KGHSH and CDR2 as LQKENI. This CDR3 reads CASSPGTSGYEQYF. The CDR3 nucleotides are TGTGCCAGCTCACCGGGGACTAGCGGCTACGAGCAGTACTTC.

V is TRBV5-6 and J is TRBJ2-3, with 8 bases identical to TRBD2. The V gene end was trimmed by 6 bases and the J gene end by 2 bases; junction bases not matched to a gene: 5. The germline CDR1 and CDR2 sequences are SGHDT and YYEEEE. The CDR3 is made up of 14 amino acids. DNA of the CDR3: TGTGCCAGCATCCCTAGCGGGTACACAGATACGCAGTATTTT. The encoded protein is CASIPSGYTDTQYF.

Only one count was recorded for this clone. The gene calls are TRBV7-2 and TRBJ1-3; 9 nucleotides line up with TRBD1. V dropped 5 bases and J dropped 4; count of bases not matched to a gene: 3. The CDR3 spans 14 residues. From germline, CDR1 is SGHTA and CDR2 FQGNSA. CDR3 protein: CASSRQGGGNTIYF. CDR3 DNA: TGTGCCAGCAGCAGACAGGGGGGAGGAAACACCATATATTTT.

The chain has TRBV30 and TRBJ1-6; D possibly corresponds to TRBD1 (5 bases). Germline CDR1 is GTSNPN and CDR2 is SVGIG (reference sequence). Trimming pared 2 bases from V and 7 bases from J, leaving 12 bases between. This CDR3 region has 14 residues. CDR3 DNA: TGTGCCTGGAGTACGGACATTTGGAATTCACCCCTCCACTTT. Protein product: CAWSTDIWNSPLHF.

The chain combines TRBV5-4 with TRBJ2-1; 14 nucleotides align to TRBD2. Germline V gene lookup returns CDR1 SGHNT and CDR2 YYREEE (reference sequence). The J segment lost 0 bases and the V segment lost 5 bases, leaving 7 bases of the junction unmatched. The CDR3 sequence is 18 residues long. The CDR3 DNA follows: TGTGCCAGCAGACAAGGACTAGCGGGAGGCCTCTCCTACAATGAGCAGTTCTTC. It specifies CASRQGLAGGLSYNEQFF. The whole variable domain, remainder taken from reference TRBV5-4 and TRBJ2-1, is ETGVTQSPTHLIKTRGQQVTLRCSSQSGHNTVSWYQQALGQGPQFIFQYYREEENGRGNFPPRFSGLQFPNYSSELNVNALELDDSALYLCASRQGLAGGLSYNEQFFGPGTRLTVL.

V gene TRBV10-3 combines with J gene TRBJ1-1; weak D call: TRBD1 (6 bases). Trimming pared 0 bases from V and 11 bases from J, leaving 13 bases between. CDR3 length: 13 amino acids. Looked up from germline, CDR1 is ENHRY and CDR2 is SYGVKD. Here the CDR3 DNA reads TGTGCCATCAGTGAGTCAAAGAGCCAGGGGGCTTTCTTT. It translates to CAISESKSQGAFF.

The CDR3 is CASRRSGGRYEQYF. The CDR3 nucleotides are TGTGCCTCAAGAAGATCAGGGGGGCGATACGAGCAGTACTTC. This chain links TRBV2 with TRBJ2-7, with D possibly TRBD1 on 7 matching bases. Trimming left V 11 bases short and J 4 bases short, with 21 bases between. Germline-derived CDR1 and CDR2 are SNHLY and FYNNEI. There are 14 residues in the CDR3.

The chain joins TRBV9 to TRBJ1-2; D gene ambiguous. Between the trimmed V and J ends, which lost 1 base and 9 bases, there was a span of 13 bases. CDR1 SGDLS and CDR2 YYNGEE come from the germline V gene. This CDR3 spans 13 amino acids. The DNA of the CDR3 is TGTGCCAGCAGCGTATCTAGATCCATGAGCTACACCTTC. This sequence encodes CASSVSRSMSYTF.

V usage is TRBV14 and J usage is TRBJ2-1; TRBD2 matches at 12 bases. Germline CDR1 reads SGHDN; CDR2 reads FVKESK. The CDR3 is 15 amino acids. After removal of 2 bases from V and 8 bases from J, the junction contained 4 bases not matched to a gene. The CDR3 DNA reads TGTGCCAGCAGCCAATGGCTAGCGGGAGGGGATGAGCAGTTCTTC. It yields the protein CASSQWLAGGDEQFF.